The present TCR beta chain was sequenced within a study of cytomegalovirus exposure and HLA in healthy donors. Study results and limitations: The number of N-insertions in an Asian-associated ancestry cluster was reportedly below the roughly 660-donor mean in a later analysis. CMV antigen specificity was confirmed in vitro for a few CMV-associated chains.

The PCR used 60 Vbeta and 13 Jbeta primers. TCRdb's copy holds only in-frame clones and misses some; the assay was immunoSEQ multiplex PCR. The sample carries under 150,000 clones, about three quarters recorded once. Remarks on this clone: Antigen unknown.

The CDR3 loop spans 17 amino acids. The V gene end was trimmed by 4 bases and the J gene end by 0 bases; junction bases not matched to a gene: 9. The germline gives CDR1 LGHNT, CDR2 FRNRAP. The sequenced sample consisted of PBMCs. The rearrangement uses TRBV12-5 and TRBJ2-1; TRBD2 matches 7 bases. The TCR comes from a male donor in good health and CMV-seropositive. The CDR3 nucleotides are TGTGCTAGTGGTTCCCCGGCTAGCGGTTCCTCCTACAATGAGCAGTTCTTC. It is translated as CASGSPASGSSYNEQFF.